This entry is about one TCR beta chain. This clone may be a read error of a much larger clone one base away. The entry originates in a study of T cells in Graves' hyperthyroidism and ophthalmopathy. Whole-study context: Pretreatment peripheral blood was obtained at initial diagnosis.

Lactation, pregnancy, other autoimmune disease or uncontrolled infection excluded patients. Diagnosing involved the use of clinical symptoms, serum thyroxine and TRAb, thyroid ultrasound and orbital computed tomography. The authors took PBMCs from 8.5 to 10 ml fresh peripheral blood. TCR beta CDR3 region amplification was performed from RNA transcripts. The TCR CDR3 was amplified in a first-round RT-PCR using the HTBI primer set. TCRdb redid the calling of the multiplex PCR reads with MiXCR, one entry per CDR3 protein. This sample yields a few hundred thousand distinct CDR3 sequences, of which roughly an eighth are seen a single time; 34% belongs to the top ten. The sequence derives from a woman aged 40 to 55 with Graves' ophthalmopathy. Sequencing was performed on blood.

CDR3 DNA sequence: TGTGCCATCAGTGCTCAGCGGGGGCTCGGGGAGCCGTTTTTT. Translation gives CAISAQRGLGEPFF. The chain couples TRBV10-3 to TRBJ2-2; 8 bases map to TRBD2. Germline V gene sequence: CDR1 ENHRY, CDR2 SYGVKD. CDR3 size: 14 residues.